The 3 T cell receptor beta chains reported below all come from one sample, sequenced in a study of metastatic and nonmetastatic thyroid tumors. TCRdb reassembled clones from the PCR reads with MiXCR. The repertoire holds some 12,000 clones, with 25% to 35% as singletons. Treatment of any kind had been given to no patient before thyroid surgery. Specimen: tumor tissue. The receptors stem from a female donor with papillary thyroid cancer or a benign thyroid nodule (not recorded which). Some clones in this sample may be carry-over from other donors' samples.

This chain connects TRBV20-1 to TRBJ1-5; no reliable D call. In germline, CDR1 is DFQATT, CDR2 SNEGSKA (reference sequence). The ends were cut back, 0 bases at V and 5 bases at J, with 14 bases in the middle. The CDR3 sequence is 15 residues long. This CDR3 reads CSARDVAGDYQPQHF. DNA for the CDR3: TGCAGTGCTAGAGATGTGGCAGGTGATTATCAGCCCCAGCATTTT.

The V and J genes are TRBV24-1 and TRBJ1-1; no clear D gene. Trimming left V 0 bases short and J 3 bases short, with 7 bases between. Germline assignment: CDR1 KGHDR and CDR2 SFDVKD. The CDR3 covers 14 residues. The CDR3 DNA follows: TGTGCCACCAGTGATTTGCTGTGGGACACTGAAGCTTTCTTT. As protein: CATSDLLWDTEAFF.

The CDR3 spells CASSKGRVSGSDTQYF. The CDR3 DNA is TGTGCCAGCAGCAAGGGTCGGGTCAGCGGGAGTGATACGCAGTATTTT. This rearrangement joins TRBV11-2 to TRBJ2-3; TRBD2 matches 8 bases. The CDR3 is 16 amino acids. The junction had 13 bases not matched to a gene; V was cut back by 5 bases and J by 6 bases. Looked up from germline, CDR1 is SGHAT and CDR2 is FQNNGV. Using reference TRBV11-2 and TRBJ2-3 for the parts outside the CDR3, the full variable domain is EAGVAQSPRYKIIEKRQSVAFWCNPISGHATLYWYQQILGQGPKLLIQFQNNGVVDDSQLPKDRFSAERLKGVDSTLKIQPAKLEDSAVYLCASSKGRVSGSDTQYFGPGTRLTVL.